This T cell receptor (beta chain) derives from a study of T cell clonality in common variable immunodeficiency. This clone has a count of ten or more. Its specificity is unknown. The read terminates 3 residues ahead of where the CDR3 ends, so the germline J gene completes it. Caucasian heritage predominated among both patients and controls. Donors gave 5 to 8 ml heparinized peripheral whole blood. TCRdb's copy holds only in-frame clones and misses some; the assay was immunoSEQ multiplex PCR. The sample was found to contain under 50,000 clones, and every one recurs. Germline lookup yields CDR1 DFQATT and CDR2 SNEGSKA (reference sequence). V shed 6 bases, J shed 3 bases, and the junction held 10 bases outside the gene matches. This CDR3 is 15 amino acids long. Points from the study as a whole: Fewer TCRbeta clones were shared among CVID subjects than controls.

This sequence was found in a person aged 18 to 69 in good health. Input material: peripheral blood mononuclear cells. The chain has TRBV20-1 and TRBJ1-4; 7 bases match TRBD1. The DNA read from the CDR3 is TGCAGTGCGGCCGCCAGGGGGAGGTCTAATGAAAAA. This encodes CSAAARGRSNEK. The whole CDR3 reads CSAAARGRSNEKLFF.